This TCR beta chain was documented in a study of cytomegalovirus exposure and HLA in healthy donors. Study-level background: It was reported in a later analysis that the 90 to 150 validation repertoires used the same platform as the 650 to 800 first-cohort repertoires. Study-wide results and caveats: Altogether, 150 to 200 TCR beta chains were recorded as cytomegalovirus-associated. Later, an analysis found that TCR clusters from the first cohort tended to co-occur in the 120 validation repertoires.

Notes on this clone: Its antigen is unknown.

Profiled with immunoSEQ multiplex PCR; TCRdb holds only in-frame clones, not every one. Of roughly 250,000 clones listed, around 91% were seen once; the top ten hold less than 0.4%. The TCR originated in a woman in her late teens or twenties in good health and CMV-seronegative. Sequences were obtained from PBMCs.

CDR3 sequence reads: CASSWGGYGYTF. Here the CDR3 DNA reads TGTGCCAGCAGTTGGGGGGGGTATGGCTACACCTTC. This chain uses TRBV28 with TRBJ1-2; possible D gene TRBD1, 5 bases. The V and J ends lost 4 bases and 5 bases respectively, with 8 bases between them. This CDR3 has 12 residues. Germline V CDR1 and CDR2: MDHEN, SYDVKM.